The sequence of this TCR beta chain was determined in a study of blood T cell repertoires in COVID-19. Here immunoSEQ multiplex PCR was the method, and the copy in TCRdb shows in-frame clones only, minus some. Here the sample spans 45,000 to 65,000 clones, roughly 90% being singletons. Trimming cost V 3 bases and J 1 base; bases outside gene matches: 12. This CDR3 is built from 18 residues. Looked up from germline, CDR1 is LGHNT and CDR2 is FRNRAP. This receptor was obtained from a human donor with acute or convalescent COVID-19. The donor label of this sample is uncertain. The chain joins TRBV12-5 to TRBJ2-4; 7 nucleotides match TRBD1. The sample comprised peripheral blood. CDR3 coding DNA: TGTGCTAGTGGTTTACCGGCCCCGGGACAGAGCGCCAAAAACATTCAGTACTTC. Its translation is CASGLPAPGQSAKNIQYF.